This T cell receptor (beta chain) was sequenced in a study of Ad26.COV2.S vaccination and SARS-CoV-2 variants. Study at large: It was the COV1001 Ad26.COV2.S trial arm that included the donor. Study observations and caveats: Those who received the vaccine showed greater spike-specific TCR breadth than those given placebo.

The sample's treatment: roughly 18 received Ad26.COV2.S at low or high dose, single or two shots; five or six received placebo; per-sample allocation not given. Samples analyzed were those drawn on day 63 after the first vaccine or placebo injection. The vaccine delivered Wuhan-strain SARS-CoV-2 spike through an Ad26 vector. J lost 3 bases, V lost 6 bases, and 9 bases had no gene match. Per the germline V gene, CDR1 is KGHSH and CDR2 is LQKENI. The CDR3 covers 15 residues. Profiled with immunoSEQ multiplex PCR; TCRdb holds only in-frame clones, not every one. The sample records roughly 700,000 clones, roughly 90% being singletons. About this clone: Its antigen is unidentified.

The sample in question was peripheral blood, obtained in a trial of Ad26.COV2.S vaccine versus placebo. The TCR originated in a person between 18 and 60 years old who received the Ad26.COV2.S COVID-19 vaccine or a placebo. V gene TRBV18 combines with J gene TRBJ2-7, with 9 positions matching TRBD2. CDR3 region: CASSRDSGRGYEQYF. The CDR3 DNA follows: TGTGCCAGCTCCCGGGATAGCGGGAGAGGCTACGAGCAGTACTTC.